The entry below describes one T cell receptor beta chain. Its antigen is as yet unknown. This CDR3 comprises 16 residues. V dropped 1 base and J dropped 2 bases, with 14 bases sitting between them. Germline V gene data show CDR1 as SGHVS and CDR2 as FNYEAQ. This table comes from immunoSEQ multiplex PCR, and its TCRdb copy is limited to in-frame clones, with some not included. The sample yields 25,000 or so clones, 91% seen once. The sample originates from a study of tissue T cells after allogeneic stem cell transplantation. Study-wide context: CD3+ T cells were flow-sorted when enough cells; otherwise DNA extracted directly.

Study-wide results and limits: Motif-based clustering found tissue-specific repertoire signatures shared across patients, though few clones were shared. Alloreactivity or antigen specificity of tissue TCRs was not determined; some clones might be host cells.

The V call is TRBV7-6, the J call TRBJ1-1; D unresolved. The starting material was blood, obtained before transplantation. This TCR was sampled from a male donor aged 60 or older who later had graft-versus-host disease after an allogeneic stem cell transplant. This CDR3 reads CASSLDVAGLNTEAFF. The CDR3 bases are TGTGCCAGCAGCTTAGATGTGGCAGGCCTAAACACTGAAGCTTTCTTT.